This T cell receptor beta chain derives from a study of blood T cell repertoires in COVID-19. In the study's own analysis: The assay estimated nucleated cells by amplifying reference gene primers. The repertoire was sequenced with immunoSEQ multiplex PCR; TCRdb's copy has only in-frame clones and lacks some. V, J and clone size reflect that table, while D and trimming were determined from the DNA. Of 62,000 or so clones detected, 70% to 90% appear once; the ten largest clones hold 3% to 4.5%. Sequenced sample: PBMCs or T cells enriched from blood (not recorded which). The sequence was obtained from a woman between 35 and 50 years old with acute COVID-19.

The CDR3 here is CASSIVGPRSGNTIYF. Here the CDR3 DNA reads TGTGCCAGCAGCATAGTGGGCCCTCGCTCTGGAAACACCATATATTTT. The chain couples TRBV2 to TRBJ1-3, with D unclear. This CDR3 comprises 16 residues. Germline CDR1 SNHLY, CDR2 FYNNEI. Trimming removed 6 bases at V and 0 bases at J, with 15 bases between.